This T cell receptor (beta chain) was found in a study of CD8 T cells in ankylosing spondylitis (dated by TCRdb to 2015 to 2018). The study in broad terms: T cell receptor beta repertoires were profiled in healthy donors and ankylosing spondylitis patients so that disease-linked TCR variants could be found. The full study cohort was made up of under 30 ankylosing spondylitis patients and over 90 healthy donors. Samples of peripheral blood were taken, and for ankylosing spondylitis patients, synovial fluid was collected as well.

CDR1 DFQATT and CDR2 SNEGSKA were looked up in the germline V gene (reference sequence). The CDR3 measures 12 amino acids from cysteine to phenylalanine. Only CDR3 DNA is held: 36 bases, read in frame from base 1. V sheds 6 bases and J sheds 5 bases, leaving 13 bases between their ends. This clonotype was found once. It has no known antigen specificity. Base qualities are not provided; no much larger clone lies one nucleotide away. Support from one read is weak. Data came from an Illumina HiSeq 2500. TCR beta libraries were prepared by quantitative 5'-RACE with molecular barcodes. Regarding the original processing steps: A new computational method based on a probabilistic model of VDJ rearrangement was used to identify disease-linked TCR variants. The public reads were reprocessed in TCRdb via fastp at Q25 and MiXCR, keeping in-frame beta chains. Entries are consolidated by CDR3 protein sequence, retaining the most common genes and DNA. It is TCRdb's table, rather than the study itself, that gives the V and J calls and clone size. In all, the sample holds roughly 250,000 distinct CDR3 sequences, and approximately 9% of those were seen once. Under 7.5% of the sample comes from the top ten.

Summary of the overall study and its limitations: Some motif variants were previously reported in synovial fluid and blood of reactive arthritis patients, suggesting common disease-initiation mechanisms. Blood from ankylosing spondylitis patients appeared to be characterized by a TCR beta motif made up of several highly homologous amino acid variants. According to the report, matched synovial fluid samples from ankylosing spondylitis patients were significantly enriched for the disease-linked clones. The disease-linked clones showed a CD8+ phenotype and occurred at relatively low frequencies in peripheral blood.

Input material: blood, either unsorted or a sorted T cell fraction (not recorded which). The V and J genes are TRBV20-1 and TRBJ2-5; TRBD2 might be the D gene, on 5 matching bases. This TCR was recovered from a male donor with ankylosing spondylitis or in good health (not recorded which). The nucleotide sequence reads as follows: TGCAGTGCCCGATTGAGGGAGGAGACCCAGTACTTC. It codes for CSARLREETQYF.